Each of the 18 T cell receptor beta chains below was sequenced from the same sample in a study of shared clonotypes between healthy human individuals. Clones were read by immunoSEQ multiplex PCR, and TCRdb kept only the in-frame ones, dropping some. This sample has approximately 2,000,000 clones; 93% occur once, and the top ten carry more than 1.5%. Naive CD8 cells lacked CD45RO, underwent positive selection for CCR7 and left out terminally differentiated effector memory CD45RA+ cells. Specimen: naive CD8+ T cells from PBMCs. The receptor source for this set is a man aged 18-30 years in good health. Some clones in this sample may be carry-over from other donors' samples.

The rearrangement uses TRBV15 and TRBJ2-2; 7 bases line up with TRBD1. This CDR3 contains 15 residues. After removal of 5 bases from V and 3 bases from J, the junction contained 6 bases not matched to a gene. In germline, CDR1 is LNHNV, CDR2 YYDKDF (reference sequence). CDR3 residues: CATSSRDSDTGELFF. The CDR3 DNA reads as TGTGCCACCAGCTCCCGGGACAGTGACACCGGGGAGCTGTTTTTT.

This chain's CDR3 is CASSLRDDGGYTF. The CDR3 DNA is TGTGCCAGCAGCCTCCGGGACGATGGAGGCTACACCTTC. The chain has TRBV13 and TRBJ1-2; D possibly corresponds to TRBD1 (5 bases). CDR3 length: 13 amino acids. Germline V lookup: CDR1 PRHDT, CDR2 FYEKMQ (reference sequence). With 5 bases removed from V and 8 bases from J, the gap between germline ends came to 15 bases.

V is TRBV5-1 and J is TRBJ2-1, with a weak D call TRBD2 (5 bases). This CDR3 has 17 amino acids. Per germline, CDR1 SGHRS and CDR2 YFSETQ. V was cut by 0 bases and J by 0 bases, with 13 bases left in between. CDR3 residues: CASSLAGSASSYNEQFF. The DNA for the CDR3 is TGCGCCAGCAGCTTGGCTGGTAGCGCCAGCTCCTACAATGAGCAGTTCTTC.

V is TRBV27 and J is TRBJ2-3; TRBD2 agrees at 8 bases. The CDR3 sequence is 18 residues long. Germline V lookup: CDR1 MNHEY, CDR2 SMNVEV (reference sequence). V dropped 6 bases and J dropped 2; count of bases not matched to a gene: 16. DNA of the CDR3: TGTGCCAGCAGCAAAATTGGGGCACGGGGACTAGACACAGATACGCAGTATTTT. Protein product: CASSKIGARGLDTDTQYF.

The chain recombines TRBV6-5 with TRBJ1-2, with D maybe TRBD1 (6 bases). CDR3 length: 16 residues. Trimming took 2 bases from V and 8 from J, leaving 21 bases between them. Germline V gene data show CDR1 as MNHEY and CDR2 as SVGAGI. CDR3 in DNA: TGTGCCAGCAGTTACCACCGGGGGCAGGGCCTCGACGGCTACACCTTC. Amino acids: CASSYHRGQGLDGYTF.

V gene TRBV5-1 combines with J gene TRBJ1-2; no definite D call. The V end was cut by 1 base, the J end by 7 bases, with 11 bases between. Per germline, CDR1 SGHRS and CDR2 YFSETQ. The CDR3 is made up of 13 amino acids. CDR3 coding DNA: TGCGCCAGCAGCTTGCCCGGGGAGGGTGGCTACACCTTC. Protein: CASSLPGEGGYTF.

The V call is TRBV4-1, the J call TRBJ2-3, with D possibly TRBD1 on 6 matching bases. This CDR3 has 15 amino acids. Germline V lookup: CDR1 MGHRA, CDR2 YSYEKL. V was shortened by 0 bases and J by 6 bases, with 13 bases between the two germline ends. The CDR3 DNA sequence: TGCGCCAGCAGCCAAGACCCCTTTAGGGGGGATACGCAGTATTTT. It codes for CASSQDPFRGDTQYF.

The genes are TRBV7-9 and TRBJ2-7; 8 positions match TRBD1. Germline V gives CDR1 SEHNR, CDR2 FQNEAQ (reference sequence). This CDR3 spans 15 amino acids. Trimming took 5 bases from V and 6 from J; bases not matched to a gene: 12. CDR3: CASSQPAGTGAEQYF. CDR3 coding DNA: TGTGCCAGCAGCCAACCAGCCGGGACAGGTGCCGAGCAGTACTTC.

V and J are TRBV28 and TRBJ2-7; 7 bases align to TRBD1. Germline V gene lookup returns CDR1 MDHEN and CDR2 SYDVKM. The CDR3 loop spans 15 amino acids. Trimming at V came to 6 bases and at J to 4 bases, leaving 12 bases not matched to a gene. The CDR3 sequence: CASSLHRDRPYEQYF. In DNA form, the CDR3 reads TGTGCCAGCAGCCTTCACCGGGACAGACCATACGAGCAGTACTTC.

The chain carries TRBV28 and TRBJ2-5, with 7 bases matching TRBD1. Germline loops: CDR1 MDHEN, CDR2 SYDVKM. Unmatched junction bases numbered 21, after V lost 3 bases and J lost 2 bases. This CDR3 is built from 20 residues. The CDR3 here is CASSFRQGRLEASWQETQYF. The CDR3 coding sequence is TGTGCCAGCAGTTTCAGACAGGGAAGACTGGAGGCGTCCTGGCAAGAGACCCAGTACTTC.

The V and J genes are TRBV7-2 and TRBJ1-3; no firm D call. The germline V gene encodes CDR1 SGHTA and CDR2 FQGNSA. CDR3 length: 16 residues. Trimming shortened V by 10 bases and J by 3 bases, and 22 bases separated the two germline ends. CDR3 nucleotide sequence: TGTGCCACCCCCACAGAAGCAGGTTTATATGGAAACACCATATATTTT. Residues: CATPTEAGLYGNTIYF.

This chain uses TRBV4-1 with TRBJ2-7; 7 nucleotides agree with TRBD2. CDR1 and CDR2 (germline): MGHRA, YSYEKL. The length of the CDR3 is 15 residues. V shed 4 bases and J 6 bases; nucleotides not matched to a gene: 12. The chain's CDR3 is CASSPRPGRALEQYF. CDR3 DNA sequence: TGCGCCAGCAGCCCGAGACCGGGGAGGGCACTCGAGCAGTACTTC.

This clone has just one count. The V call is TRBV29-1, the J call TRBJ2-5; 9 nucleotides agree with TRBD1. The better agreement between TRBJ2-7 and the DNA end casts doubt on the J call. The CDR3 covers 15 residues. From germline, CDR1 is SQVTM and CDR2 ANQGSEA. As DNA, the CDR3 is TGCAGCGCATTACAGGGGGCTGGTTTCTCCTACGAGCAGTACTTC. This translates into CSALQGAGFSYEQYF.

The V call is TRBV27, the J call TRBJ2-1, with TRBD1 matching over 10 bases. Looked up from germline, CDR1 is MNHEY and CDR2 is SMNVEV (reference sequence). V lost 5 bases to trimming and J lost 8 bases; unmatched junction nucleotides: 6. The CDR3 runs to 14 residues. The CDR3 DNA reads TGTGCCAGCAGTCCGGTGGACAGGGGGGATGAGCAGTTCTTC. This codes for CASSPVDRGDEQFF.

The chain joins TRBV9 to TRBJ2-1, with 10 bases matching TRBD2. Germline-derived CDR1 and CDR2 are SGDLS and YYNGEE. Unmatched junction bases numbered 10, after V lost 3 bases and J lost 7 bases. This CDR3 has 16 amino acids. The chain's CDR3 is CASSEGAVAGGNEQFF. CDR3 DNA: TGTGCCAGCAGCGAGGGGGCGGTAGCGGGAGGTAATGAGCAGTTCTTC.

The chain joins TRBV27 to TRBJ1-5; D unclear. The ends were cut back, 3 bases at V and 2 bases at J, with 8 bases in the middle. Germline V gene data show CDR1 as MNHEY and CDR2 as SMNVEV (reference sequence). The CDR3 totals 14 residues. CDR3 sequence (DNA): TGTGCCAGCAGTTTTTCCGCTGGCAATCAGCCCCAGCATTTT. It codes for CASSFSAGNQPQHF.

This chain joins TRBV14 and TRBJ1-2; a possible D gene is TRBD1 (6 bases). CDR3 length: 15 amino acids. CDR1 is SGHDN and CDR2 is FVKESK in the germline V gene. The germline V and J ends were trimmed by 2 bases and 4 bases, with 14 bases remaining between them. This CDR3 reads CASSQYGGRSYGYTF. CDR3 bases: TGTGCCAGCAGCCAATACGGGGGGCGTTCCTATGGCTACACCTTC.

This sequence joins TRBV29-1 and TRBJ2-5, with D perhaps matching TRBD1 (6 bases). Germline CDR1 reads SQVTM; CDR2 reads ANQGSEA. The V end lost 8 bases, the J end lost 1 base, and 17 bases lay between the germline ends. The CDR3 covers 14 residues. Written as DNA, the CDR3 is TGCAGCATCGGGACACGGAATCTCCAAGAGACCCAGTACTTC. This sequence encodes CSIGTRNLQETQYF.